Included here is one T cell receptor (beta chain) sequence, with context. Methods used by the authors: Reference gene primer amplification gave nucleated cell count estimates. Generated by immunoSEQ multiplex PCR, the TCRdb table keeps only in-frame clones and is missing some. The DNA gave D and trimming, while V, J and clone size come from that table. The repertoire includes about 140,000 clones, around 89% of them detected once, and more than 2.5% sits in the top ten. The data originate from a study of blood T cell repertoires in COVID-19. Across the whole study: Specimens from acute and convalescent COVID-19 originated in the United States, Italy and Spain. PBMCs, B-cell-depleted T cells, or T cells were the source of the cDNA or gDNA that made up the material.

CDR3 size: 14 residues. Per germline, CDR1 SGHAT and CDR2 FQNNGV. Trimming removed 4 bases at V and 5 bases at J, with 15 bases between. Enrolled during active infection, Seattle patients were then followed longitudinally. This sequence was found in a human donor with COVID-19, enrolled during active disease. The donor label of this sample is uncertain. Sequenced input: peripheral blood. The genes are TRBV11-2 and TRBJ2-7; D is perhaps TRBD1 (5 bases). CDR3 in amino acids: CASSSNRFPHEQYF. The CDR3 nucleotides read TGTGCCAGCAGCTCGAACAGGTTCCCCCACGAGCAGTACTTC.